Listed below are T cell receptor beta chains from one sample, sequenced in a study of shared clonotypes between healthy human individuals. Profiling relied on immunoSEQ multiplex PCR, and the TCRdb table lists in-frame clones only, not all of them. The sample shows approximately 720,000 clones, less than 80% of them seen only once. The sequenced sample consisted of memory CD4+ T cells sorted from blood. The receptors come from a woman between 25 and 40 years old in good health. Both conserved end residues are part of each CDR3. The D gene is left open where the match is weak. The listing skips clone size in some rows; elsewhere it reads once, few, many or a size class.

clone_size | d_call | j_call | v_call | cdr3_nt | cdr3_aa
few | TRBD2 | TRBJ2-2 | TRBV6-1 | TGTGCCAGCAGTAAACCGGGACTAGCGGGCGTGGAGCTGTTTTTT | CASSKPGLAGVELFF
- | TRBD2 | TRBJ2-1 | TRBV2 | TGTGCCGGACTAGCGGCGAGCTCCTACAATGAGCAGTTCTTC | CAGLAASSYNEQFF
- | TRBD1 | TRBJ1-4 | TRBV25-1 | TGTGCCAGCAGTGTTAGACAGGGAAATGAAAAACTGTTTTTT | CASSVRQGNEKLFF
many | - | TRBJ1-2 | TRBV9 | TGTGCCAGCAGCCCCATGGGAGGGGCCATAAACTATGGCTACACCTTC | CASSPMGGAINYGYTF
- | TRBD2 | TRBJ2-1 | TRBV19 | TGTGCCAGTAGTGGGAGGACTAGCGGGAGAAAGAGTGAGCAGTTCTTC | CASSGRTSGRKSEQFF
few | - | TRBJ2-3 | TRBV4-2 | TGTGCCAGCAGCCGGGGCCACGCTGAGGTTTCAGATACGCAGTATTTT | CASSRGHAEVSDTQYF
- | - | TRBJ2-7 | TRBV11-2 | TGTGCCAGCAGCTTAGAGTTCTACGAGCAGTACTTC | CASSLEFYEQYF
- | TRBD1 | TRBJ1-4 | TRBV7-8 | TGTGCCAGCAGCTTGAGGACAGGGGGAGGTGAAAAACTGTTTTTT | CASSLRTGGGEKLFF
- | - | TRBJ2-3 | TRBV6-5 | TGTGCCAGCAGTTACGAAGGTCTGGGGACAGATACGCAGTATTTT | CASSYEGLGTDTQYF
- | - | TRBJ2-3 | TRBV9 | TGTGCCAGCAGCGTAGGGACCTCCGGGTTAGATACGCAGTATTTT | CASSVGTSGLDTQYF
many | - | TRBJ2-5 | TRBV2 | TGTGCCAGCATGGGGGAGATAGAGACCCAGTACTTC | CASMGEIETQYF
- | - | TRBJ2-2 | TRBV28 | TGTGCCAGCATTCAACACCGTTGGGGGTGGGACACCGGGGAGCTGTTTTTT | CASIQHRWGWDTGELFF
- | - | TRBJ1-1 | TRBV21-1 | TGTGCCAGCAGCTCCCGGAAGGTAAGGGACAGGGGGCCTAAAGCTTTCTTT | CASSSRKVRDRGPKAFF